This note documents a single T cell receptor beta chain sequence. This sample stems from a study of T cell changes during pregnancy in multiple sclerosis. Clones were read by immunoSEQ multiplex PCR, and TCRdb kept only the in-frame ones, dropping some. Of 40,000 to 50,000 clones listed, roughly 95% are singletons. V dropped 4 bases and J dropped 2 bases, with 15 bases sitting between them. The CDR3 runs 15 residues. Germline V lookup: CDR1 MRHNA, CDR2 SNTAGT. Sequencing used CD8+ T cells from peripheral blood mononuclear cells, obtained after pregnancy. This TCR was sampled from a female donor with multiple sclerosis, enrolled in a pregnancy study. V and J are TRBV6-4 and TRBJ2-7; the D gene is possibly TRBD2 (6 bases). This CDR3 reads CASSGVGGKPYEQYF. As DNA, the CDR3 is TGTGCCAGCAGTGGGGTGGGGGGAAAGCCCTACGAGCAGTACTTC.